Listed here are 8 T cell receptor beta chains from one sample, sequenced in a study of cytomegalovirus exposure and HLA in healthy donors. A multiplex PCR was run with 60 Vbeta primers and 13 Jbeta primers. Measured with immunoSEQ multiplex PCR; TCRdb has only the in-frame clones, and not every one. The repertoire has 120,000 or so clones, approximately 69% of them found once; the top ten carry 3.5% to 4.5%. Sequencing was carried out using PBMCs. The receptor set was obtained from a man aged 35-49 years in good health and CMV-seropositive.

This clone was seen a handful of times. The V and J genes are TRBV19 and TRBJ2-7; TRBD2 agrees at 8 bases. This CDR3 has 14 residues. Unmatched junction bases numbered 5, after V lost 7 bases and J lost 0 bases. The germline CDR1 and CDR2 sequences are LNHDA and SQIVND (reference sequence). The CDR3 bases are TGTGCCAGTAAGAATAGCGGGGCCTCCTACGAGCAGTACTTC. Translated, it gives CASKNSGASYEQYF.

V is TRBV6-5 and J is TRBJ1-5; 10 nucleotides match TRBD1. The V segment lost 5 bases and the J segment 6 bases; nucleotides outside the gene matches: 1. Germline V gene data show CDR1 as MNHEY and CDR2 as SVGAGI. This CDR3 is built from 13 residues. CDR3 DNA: TGTGCCAGCAGTGACAGGGGGCGTCAGCCCCAGCATTTT. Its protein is CASSDRGRQPQHF.

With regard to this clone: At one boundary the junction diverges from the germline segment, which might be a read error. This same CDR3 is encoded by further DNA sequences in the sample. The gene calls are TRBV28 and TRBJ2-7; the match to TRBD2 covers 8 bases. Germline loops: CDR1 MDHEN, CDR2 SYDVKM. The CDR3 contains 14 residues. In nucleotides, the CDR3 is TGCGCCAGCAGTCGCGCGGGACTAGCCTACGAGCAGTACTTC. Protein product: CASSRAGLAYEQYF.

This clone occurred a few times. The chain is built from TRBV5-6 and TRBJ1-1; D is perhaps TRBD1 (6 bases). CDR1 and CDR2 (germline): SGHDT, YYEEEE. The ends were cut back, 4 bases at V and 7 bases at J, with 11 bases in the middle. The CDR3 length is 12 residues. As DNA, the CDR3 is TGTGCCAGCAGCAGAAGGACAGTTGAAGCTTTCTTT. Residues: CASSRRTVEAFF.

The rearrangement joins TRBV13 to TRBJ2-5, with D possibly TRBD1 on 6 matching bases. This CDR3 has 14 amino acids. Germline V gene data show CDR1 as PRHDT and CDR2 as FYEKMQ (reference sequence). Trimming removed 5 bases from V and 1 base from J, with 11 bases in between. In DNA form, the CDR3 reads TGTGCCAGCAGCGTTTGGACAGTCCAAGAGACCCAGTACTTC. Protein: CASSVWTVQETQYF.

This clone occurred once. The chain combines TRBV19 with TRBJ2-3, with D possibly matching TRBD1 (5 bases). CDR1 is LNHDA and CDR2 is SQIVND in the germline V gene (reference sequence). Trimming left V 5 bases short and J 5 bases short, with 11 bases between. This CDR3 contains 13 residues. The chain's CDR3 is CASSQGTIDTQYF. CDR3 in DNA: TGTGCCAGTAGTCAGGGTACCATAGATACGCAGTATTTT. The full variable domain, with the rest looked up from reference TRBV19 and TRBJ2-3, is DGGITQSPKYLFRKEGQNVTLSCEQNLNHDAMYWYRQDPGQGLRLIYYSQIVNDFQKGDIAEGYSVSREKKESFPLTVTSAQKNPTAFYLCASSQGTIDTQYFGPGTRLTVL.

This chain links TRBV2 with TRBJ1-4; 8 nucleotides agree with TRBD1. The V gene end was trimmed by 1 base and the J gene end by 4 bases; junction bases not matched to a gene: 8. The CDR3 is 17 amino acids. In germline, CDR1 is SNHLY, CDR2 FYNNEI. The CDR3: CASSEDGGTGHNEKLFF. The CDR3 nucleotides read TGTGCCAGCAGTGAAGATGGCGGGACAGGCCATAATGAAAAACTGTTTTTT.

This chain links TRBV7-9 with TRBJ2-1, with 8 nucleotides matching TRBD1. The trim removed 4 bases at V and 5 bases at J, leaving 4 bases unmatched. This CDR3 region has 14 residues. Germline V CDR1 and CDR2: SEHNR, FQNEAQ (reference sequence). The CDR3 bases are TGTGCCAGCAGCTGGACAGGGTTGGACAATGAGCAGTTCTTC. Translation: CASSWTGLDNEQFF.